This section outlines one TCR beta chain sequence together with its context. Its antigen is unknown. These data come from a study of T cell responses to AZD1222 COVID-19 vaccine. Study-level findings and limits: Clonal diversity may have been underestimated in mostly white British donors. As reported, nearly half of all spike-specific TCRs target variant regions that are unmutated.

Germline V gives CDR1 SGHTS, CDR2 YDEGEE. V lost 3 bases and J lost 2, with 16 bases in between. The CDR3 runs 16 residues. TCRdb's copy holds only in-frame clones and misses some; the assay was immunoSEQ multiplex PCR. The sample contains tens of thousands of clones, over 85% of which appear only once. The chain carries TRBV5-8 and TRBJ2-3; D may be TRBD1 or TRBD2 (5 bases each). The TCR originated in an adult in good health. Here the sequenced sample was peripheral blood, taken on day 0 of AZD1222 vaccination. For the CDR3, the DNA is TGTGCCAGCAGCTGGGGGAGAGTCCGACACACAGATACGCAGTATTTT. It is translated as CASSWGRVRHTDTQYF.